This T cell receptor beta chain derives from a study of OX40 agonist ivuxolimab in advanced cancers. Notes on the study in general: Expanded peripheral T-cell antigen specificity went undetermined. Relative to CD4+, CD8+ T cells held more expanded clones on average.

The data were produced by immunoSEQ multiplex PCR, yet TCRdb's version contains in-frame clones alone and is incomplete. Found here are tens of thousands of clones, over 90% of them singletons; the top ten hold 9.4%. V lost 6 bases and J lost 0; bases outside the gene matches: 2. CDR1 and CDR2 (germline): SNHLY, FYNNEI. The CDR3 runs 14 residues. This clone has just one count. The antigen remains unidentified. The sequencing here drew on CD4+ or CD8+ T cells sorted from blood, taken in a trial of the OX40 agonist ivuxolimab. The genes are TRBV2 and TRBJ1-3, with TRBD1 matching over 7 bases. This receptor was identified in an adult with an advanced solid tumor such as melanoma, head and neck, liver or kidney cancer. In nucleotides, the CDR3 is TGTGCCAGCAGCGGGACAGACTCTGGAAACACCATATATTTT. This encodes CASSGTDSGNTIYF.